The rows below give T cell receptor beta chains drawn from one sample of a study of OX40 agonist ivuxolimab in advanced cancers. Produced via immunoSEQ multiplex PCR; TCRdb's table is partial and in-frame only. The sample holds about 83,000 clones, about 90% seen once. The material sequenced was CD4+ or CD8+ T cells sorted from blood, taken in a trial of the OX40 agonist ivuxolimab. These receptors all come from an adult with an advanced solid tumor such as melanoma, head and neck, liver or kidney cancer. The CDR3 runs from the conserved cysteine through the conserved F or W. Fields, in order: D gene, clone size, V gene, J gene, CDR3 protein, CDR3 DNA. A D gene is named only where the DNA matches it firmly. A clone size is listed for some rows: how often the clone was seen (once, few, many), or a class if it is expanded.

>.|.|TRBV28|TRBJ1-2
CASSFSGWNYGYTF
TGTGCCAGCAGTTTCTCAGGTTGGAACTATGGCTACACCTTC
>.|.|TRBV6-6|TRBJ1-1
CASSYYSVMNTEAFF
TGTGCCAGCAGTTACTACAGCGTCATGAACACTGAAGCTTTCTTT
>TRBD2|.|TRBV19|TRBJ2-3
CASRSGPTDTQYF
TGTGCCAGCCGTAGCGGGCCCACAGATACGCAGTATTTT
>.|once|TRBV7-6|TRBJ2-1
CASSLPQGNEQFF
TGTGCCAGCAGCTTACCCCAGGGCAATGAGCAGTTCTTC
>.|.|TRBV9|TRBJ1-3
CASSVEGSGNTIYF
TGTGCCAGCAGCGTGGAAGGATCTGGAAACACCATATATTTT
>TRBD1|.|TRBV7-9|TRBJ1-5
CASSRGTEVFAQPQHF
TGTGCCAGCAGCCGAGGGACAGAGGTATTCGCCCAGCCCCAGCATTTT
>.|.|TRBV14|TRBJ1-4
CASCGRARDEKLFF
TGTGCCAGCTGCGGGAGGGCTCGGGATGAAAAACTGTTTTTT
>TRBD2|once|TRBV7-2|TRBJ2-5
CASSLESSGSGETQYF
TGTGCCAGCAGCTTAGAATCCAGCGGGAGTGGGGAGACCCAGTACTTC
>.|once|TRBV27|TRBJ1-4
CASSLNFGTGEKLFF
TGTGCCAGCAGTTTAAATTTCGGGACGGGGGAAAAACTGTTTTTT
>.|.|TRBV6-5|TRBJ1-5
CASSRGLGPQHF
TGTGCCAGCAGTAGAGGGCTGGGGCCCCAGCATTTT
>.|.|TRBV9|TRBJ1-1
CASSARSGEAFF
TGTGCCAGCAGCGCCCGGTCGGGGGAAGCTTTCTTT
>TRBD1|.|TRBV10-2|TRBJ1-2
CASSDELGQGAAGYTF
TGCGCCAGCAGTGATGAGTTGGGACAGGGGGCAGCTGGCTACACCTTC
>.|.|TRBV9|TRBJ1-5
CASSVGGLSNQPQHF
TGTGCCAGCAGCGTAGGCGGCCTTAGCAATCAGCCCCAGCATTTT